These 23 T cell receptor beta chains were sequenced from one sample in a study of T cells in Graves' hyperthyroidism and ophthalmopathy (dated by TCRdb to about 2019). The method was multiplex PCR. TCRdb lists the instrument as Illumina HiSeq 2000. The TCR beta CDR3 regions were amplified from the RNA transcripts. For the first round of RT-PCR on the TCR CDR3, the HTBI primer set was used together with the Qiagen OneStep RT-PCR kit. The public reads were reprocessed in TCRdb via fastp at Q25 and MiXCR, keeping in-frame beta chains. Rows merge per CDR3 protein into single entries with the most common DNA and genes. This sample holds over 400,000 distinct CDR3 sequences; roughly 23% were observed only once. Clones ranked in the top ten supply under 55% of the sample. The sequenced sample was blood. These receptors were obtained from a woman between 65 and 79 years old with Graves' ophthalmopathy.

Ten or more counts support this clonotype. The V call is TRBV2, the J call TRBJ2-3, with a possible D match to TRBD2 (5 bases). The germline gives CDR1 SNHLY, CDR2 FYNNEI. CDR3 length: 16 residues. Trimming pared 0 bases from V and 5 bases from J, leaving 15 bases between. The chain's CDR3 is CASSEALQLVIDTQYF. CDR3 coding DNA: TGTGCCAGCAGTGAAGCGCTTCAACTAGTCATAGATACGCAGTATTTT. Combining the CDR3 with reference TRBV2 and TRBJ2-3 gives the whole variable domain EPEVTQTPSHQVTQMGQEVILRCVPISNHLYFYWYRQILGQKVEFLVSFYNNEISEKSEIFDDQFSVERPDGSNFTLKIRSTKLEDSAMYFCASSEALQLVIDTQYFGPGTRLTVL.

This clonotype was recorded at least ten times. The rearrangement uses TRBV28 and TRBJ1-2; maybe TRBD1 (5 bases). The CDR3 covers 14 residues. Germline CDR1 and CDR2: MDHEN and SYDVKM. V was trimmed by 6 bases and J by 2 bases, leaving 13 bases between them. The CDR3 protein is CASSWAGRNYGYTF. For the CDR3, the DNA is TGTGCCAGCAGCTGGGCAGGGAGGAACTATGGCTACACCTTC.

The chain employs TRBV29-1 and TRBJ2-3, with D unclear. This CDR3 comprises 13 residues. Trimming shortened V by 6 bases and J by 3 bases, and 13 bases separated the two germline ends. Germline-derived CDR1 and CDR2 are SQVTM and ANQGSEA. The DNA of the CDR3 is TGCAGCGTGGAAAGACACGCTACAGATACGCAGTATTTT. Translating it yields CSVERHATDTQYF.

The table lists this clonotype with a few counts. This chain joins TRBV2 and TRBJ1-3; 7 positions match TRBD1. The J segment lost 2 bases and the V segment lost 4 bases, leaving 5 bases of the junction unmatched. The CDR3 totals 15 residues. Germline CDR1 reads SNHLY; CDR2 reads FYNNEI. As DNA, the CDR3 is TGTGCCAGCAGTGTCGACAGGGTGGCTGGAAACACCATATATTTT. Encoded protein: CASSVDRVAGNTIYF.

The rearrangement joins TRBV27 to TRBJ2-7, with 8 bases that match TRBD2. The CDR3 has 13 amino acids. V lost 5 bases, J lost 5 bases, and 5 bases stayed unmatched. CDR1 is MNHEY and CDR2 is SMNVEV in the germline V gene (reference sequence). CDR3: CASSPAGDDEQYF. The DNA for the CDR3 is TGTGCCAGCAGTCCAGCGGGAGATGACGAGCAGTACTTC.

The chain links TRBV6-1 to TRBJ2-5; the D call may be TRBD1 or TRBD2 (5 bases each). CDR1 and CDR2 (germline): MNHNS, SASEGT. The length of the CDR3 is 13 residues. V was pared by 6 bases and J by 5 bases, with 13 bases between. CDR3 loop: CASRGTTRETQYF. Here the CDR3 DNA reads TGTGCCAGCAGAGGGACCACGCGGGAGACCCAGTACTTC.

This clonotype came up a few times. The CDR3 DNA sequence: TGTGCCAGCATGCCGGGGGGATATCCCCCGAGCTCCTACAATGAGCAGTTCTTC. As protein: CASMPGGYPPSSYNEQFF. V usage is TRBV27 and J usage is TRBJ2-1; 7 positions match TRBD2. J lost 0 bases, V lost 7 bases, and 15 bases had no gene match. CDR3 length: 18 residues. The V gene's germline CDR1 is MNHEY and CDR2 SMNVEV (reference sequence).

The V call is TRBV10-2, the J call TRBJ1-1; no reliable D call. The CDR3 runs to 12 residues. Looked up from germline, CDR1 is WSHSY and CDR2 is SAAADI. The V end was cut by 2 bases, the J end by 4 bases, with 5 bases between. CDR3 residues: CASSERSTEAFF. The CDR3 bases are TGCGCCAGCAGTGAGCGGAGCACTGAAGCTTTCTTT.

In this sample, this clonotype turned up a few times. CDR3 nucleotide sequence: TGTGCCAGCAGTTCCGGGAGGTTGGTCACTGAAGCTTTCTTT. Translated: CASSSGRLVTEAFF. V and J are TRBV6-1 and TRBJ1-1, with D unresolved. V lost 5 bases and J 4 bases, leaving 14 bases between the germline ends. CDR1 and CDR2 from the germline V gene are MNHNS and SASEGT. This CDR3 has 14 amino acids.

This clonotype showed up many times. This rearrangement joins TRBV5-6 to TRBJ2-1; TRBD2 agrees at 9 bases. The germline CDR1 and CDR2 sequences are SGHDT and YYEEEE. The J segment lost 4 bases and the V segment lost 6 bases, leaving 2 bases of the junction unmatched. The CDR3 loop spans 13 amino acids. The CDR3 bases are TGTGCCAGCACTAGCGGGGTGTACAATGAGCAGTTCTTC. Residues: CASTSGVYNEQFF.

The rearrangement links TRBV3-1 to TRBJ1-1; tentative D call: TRBD1 (6 bases). Trimming cost V 8 bases and J 10 bases, with 14 bases left between them. The CDR3 has 11 amino acids. Germline V gives CDR1 LGHDT, CDR2 YNNKEL (reference sequence). The CDR3 bases are TGTGCCAGCGAGATGGGGGGCGCAGCTTTCTTT. This sequence encodes CASEMGGAAFF.

The rearrangement uses TRBV6-4 and TRBJ2-2; D gene ambiguous. The CDR3 spans 13 residues. With 5 bases removed from V and 7 bases from J, the gap between germline ends came to 11 bases. Looked up from germline, CDR1 is MRHNA and CDR2 is SNTAGT. Here the CDR3 reads CASSFQTSGELFF. As DNA, the CDR3 is TGTGCCAGCAGTTTCCAGACGAGCGGGGAGCTGTTTTTT.

This clonotype was counted between two and nine times. This chain joins TRBV4-2 and TRBJ2-5, with D possibly being TRBD1 or TRBD2 (5 bases each). CDR3 length: 14 residues. The germline V and J ends were trimmed by 0 bases and 4 bases, with 9 bases remaining between them. Germline CDR1 is LGHNA and CDR2 is YNFKEQ. The DNA for the CDR3 is TGTGCCAGCAGCCAAGATAGAGGGGCAGAGACCCAGTACTTC. It is translated as CASSQDRGAETQYF.

This clonotype was found a few times. The J gene is TRBJ2-7, the V gene TRBV10-3, with D uncertain. The CDR3 runs to 15 residues. With 8 bases removed from V and 0 bases from J, the gap between germline ends came to 17 bases. Germline CDR1 and CDR2: ENHRY and SYGVKD. CDR3 amino acids: CAIRPLGASSYEQYF. The CDR3 coding sequence is TGTGCCATCCGGCCTCTAGGAGCGAGCTCCTACGAGCAGTACTTC.

The V gene is TRBV19, the J gene TRBJ1-5; D is possibly TRBD1 (5 bases). This CDR3 is 15 amino acids long. From germline, CDR1 is LNHDA and CDR2 SQIVND (reference sequence). Between the trimmed V and J ends, which lost 7 bases and 0 bases, there was a span of 13 bases. CDR3 sequence (DNA): TGTGCCAGTACCCGGGGAGGGGATAGCAATCAGCCCCAGCATTTT. Encoded protein: CASTRGGDSNQPQHF.

The table lists this clonotype with a few counts. This chain uses TRBV20-1 with TRBJ2-7, with D perhaps matching TRBD1 or TRBD2 (5 bases each). Deletions cut 3 bases from V and 0 bases from J, with 18 bases between. CDR1 and CDR2 from the germline V gene are DFQATT and SNEGSKA (reference sequence). The CDR3 spans 16 residues. The CDR3, as DNA: TGCAGTGCTAGCGGGGCTAGAAGAATTAGCTCCTACGAGCAGTACTTC. This encodes CSASGARRISSYEQYF.

This clonotype appeared a few times. The chain has TRBV5-6 and TRBJ2-5, with D perhaps TRBD1 (6 bases). CDR1 SGHDT and CDR2 YYEEEE come from the germline V gene. The CDR3 extends over 12 amino acids. V was cut by 5 bases and J by 12 bases, with 17 bases left in between. The CDR3 protein is CASSLPQGRKYF. The CDR3 bases are TGTGCCAGCAGTCTGCCACAGGGTAGGAAGTACTTC.

This clonotype was recorded only once. V and J are TRBV2 and TRBJ1-1, with a possible D match to TRBD1 (5 bases). CDR3 length: 15 amino acids. Germline assignment: CDR1 SNHLY and CDR2 FYNNEI. Between the trimmed V and J ends, which lost 6 bases and 1 base, there was a span of 15 bases. The CDR3 region is CASSPLGGSNTEAFF. DNA for the CDR3: TGTGCCAGCAGCCCCCTGGGGGGATCGAACACTGAAGCTTTCTTT.

The chain is built from TRBV30 and TRBJ1-2; maybe TRBD1 (5 bases). This CDR3 comprises 17 residues. V gave up 3 bases and J gave up 4 bases, with 24 bases separating them. Germline CDR1 GTSNPN, CDR2 SVGIG (reference sequence). CDR3 DNA sequence: TGTGCCTGGAGCCTCCTGGGGGACGGAGAATACCGCTATGGCTACACCTTC. It yields the protein CAWSLLGDGEYRYGYTF.

The chain combines TRBV20-1 with TRBJ1-1; D ambiguous. CDR1 and CDR2 from the germline V gene are DFQATT and SNEGSKA (reference sequence). This CDR3 has 16 amino acids. V gave up 5 bases and J gave up 8 bases, with 27 bases separating them. CDR3 bases: TGCAGTGCTCCGTCGGGGAGCGCGAGGCATTTATTGGAAGCTTTCTTT. It translates to CSAPSGSARHLLEAFF.

This clonotype was counted ten times or more. The rearrangement joins TRBV7-9 to TRBJ1-1; 9 bases are a match to TRBD1. Germline CDR1 and CDR2: SEHNR and FQNEAQ (reference sequence). This CDR3 is 15 amino acids long. After removal of 3 bases from V and 3 bases from J, the junction contained 5 bases not matched to a gene. For the CDR3, the DNA is TGTGCCAGCAGCTTCGGGACAGGGACCCACACTGAAGCTTTCTTT. Translation: CASSFGTGTHTEAFF.

The chain uses TRBV20-1 and TRBJ2-1; 9 nucleotides line up with TRBD1. The trim removed 6 bases at V and 4 bases at J, leaving 16 bases unmatched. CDR1 is DFQATT, CDR2 SNEGSKA, per germline (reference sequence). This CDR3 spans 17 amino acids. CDR3 amino acids: CSAQMTGGYPSYNEQFF. The CDR3 region has the DNA TGCAGTGCACAGATGACAGGGGGATACCCATCGTACAATGAGCAGTTCTTC.

This clonotype was observed at least ten times. V usage is TRBV28 and J usage is TRBJ1-2; 7 bases fit TRBD1. This CDR3 comprises 12 residues. Germline CDR1 MDHEN, CDR2 SYDVKM. Trimming at V came to 6 bases and at J to 7 bases, leaving 5 bases not matched to a gene. The chain's CDR3 is CASRRQGSGYTF. CDR3 coding DNA: TGTGCCAGCAGGCGACAGGGAAGTGGCTACACCTTC.